The 8 T cell receptor beta chains listed next were all sequenced from one sample in a study of blood T cell repertoires in COVID-19. TCRdb's copy holds only in-frame clones and misses some; the assay was immunoSEQ multiplex PCR. The sample has some 87,000 clones; 89% are singletons. What was sequenced was peripheral blood. These receptors were obtained from a woman between 65 and 79 years old with acute or convalescent COVID-19.

The chain employs TRBV28 and TRBJ1-6; D is undetermined. Germline assignment: CDR1 MDHEN and CDR2 SYDVKM. Trimming stripped 5 bases from V and 9 bases from J, with 8 bases between. The CDR3 sequence is 12 residues long. CDR3 sequence: CASSLPGSPLHF. CDR3 bases: TGTGCCAGCAGTCTGCCGGGTTCACCCCTCCACTTT.

The chain joins TRBV2 to TRBJ2-7, with 7 bases identical to TRBD2. CDR1 is SNHLY and CDR2 is FYNNEI in the germline V gene. CDR3 length equals 13 residues. Losses at the gene ends were 4 bases for V and 3 bases for J; bases not matched to a gene: 3. The CDR3 DNA reads as TGTGCCAGCAGTGTGGGGGGGAACTACGAGCAGTACTTC. Protein: CASSVGGNYEQYF.

This sequence joins TRBV9 and TRBJ2-1; 11 nucleotides agree with TRBD2. The ends lost 0 bases at V and 8 bases at J; junction bases unmatched: 4. This CDR3 has 15 amino acids. Germline CDR1 is SGDLS and CDR2 is YYNGEE. The CDR3 DNA reads as TGTGCCAGCAGCGTAGTAGCGGGAGGGCGCTATGAGCAGTTCTTC. Amino acid sequence: CASSVVAGGRYEQFF.

The gene calls are TRBV5-1 and TRBJ2-5; D might be TRBD2 (6 bases). CDR3 size: 17 residues. Germline V CDR1 and CDR2: SGHRS, YFSETQ. V lost 2 bases to trimming and J lost 1 base, with 18 bases between them. This CDR3 is CASSFSVVGGAQETQYF. CDR3 bases: TGCGCCAGCAGCTTTAGTGTTGTCGGCGGGGCCCAAGAGACCCAGTACTTC.

The CDR3: CASRSDGGRAGELFF. CDR3 coding DNA: TGTGCCTCGAGGAGTGATGGCGGGAGGGCCGGGGAGCTGTTTTTT. The chain has TRBV10-3 and TRBJ2-2, with 9 bases lining up with TRBD2. Trimming removed 11 bases from V and 6 bases from J; junction bases left unmatched: 13. This CDR3 contains 15 residues. Germline V gene data show CDR1 as ENHRY and CDR2 as SYGVKD.

This clone has a handful of counts. This chain links TRBV5-6 with TRBJ2-7, with 10 bases that match TRBD1. V shed 5 bases, J shed 5 bases, and the junction held 1 base outside the gene matches. The length of the CDR3 is 12 residues. CDR1 and CDR2 from the germline V gene are SGHDT and YYEEEE. The CDR3 here is CASRGTGDEQYF. The CDR3 region has the DNA TGTGCCAGCAGGGGGACAGGGGACGAGCAGTACTTC.

The rearrangement links TRBV11-2 to TRBJ1-2; 7 bases are a match to TRBD1. The germline V gene has CDR1 SGHAT and CDR2 FQNNGV. The length of the CDR3 is 14 residues. J gave up 8 bases and V 4 bases, and 10 bases lay outside the gene matches. CDR3 sequence reads: CASSSQPGGVGYTF. CDR3 sequence (DNA): TGTGCCAGCAGCTCCCAACCAGGGGGAGTGGGCTACACCTTC.

This clone was picked up one time. This chain links TRBV7-8 with TRBJ2-7; D possibly corresponds to TRBD1 (6 bases). The CDR3 length is 14 residues. CDR1 and CDR2 from the germline V gene are SGHVS and FQNEAQ. Trimming took 5 bases from V and 2 from J, leaving 13 bases between them. CDR3 DNA sequence: TGTGCCAGCAGCGACCGACAGGTACCCTACGAGCAGTACGTC. Amino acid sequence: CASSDRQVPYEQYV.